One T cell receptor (beta chain) is described in this entry. The data were taken from a study of T-cell reconstitution after alpha-beta-depleted transplantation in children. TCRbeta library preparation incorporated unique molecular identifiers. MiXCR, run by TCRdb on the PCR reads, gives a single entry per CDR3 protein. Here the sample spans a few hundred thousand distinct CDR3 sequences, 8% to 10% being singletons. The receptor was isolated from a human donor who donated a stem cell graft to a child with acute lymphoblastic leukemia. The sample was PBMCs from the stem cell graft donor, taken from the stem cell graft.

CDR3 nucleotide sequence: TGTGCCAGCAAGAACAAGCTGAATTCACCCCTCCACTTT. It codes for CASKNKLNSPLHF. The chain joins TRBV6-2 or TRBV6-3 to TRBJ1-6; D is unresolved. V was shortened by 7 bases and J by 7 bases, with 11 bases between the two germline ends. Germline V gene lookup returns CDR1 MNHEY and CDR2 SVGEGT. The CDR3 sequence is 13 residues long.